This is a list of T cell receptor beta chains from one sample in a study of response to subunit inactivated influenza vaccine. TCRdb independently ran MiXCR on the RT-PCR reads; one entry per CDR3 protein. This table has 500,000 to 650,000 distinct CDR3 sequences, 6.5% to 8% appearing once. Sequenced here: PBMCs from blood, sampled roughly 24 months after vaccination. The receptors come from a man between 50 and 70 years old who received an inactivated influenza vaccine. CDR3s include the opening cysteine and the closing phenylalanine or tryptophan. The order of the fields is clone size, D gene, J gene, V gene, CDR3 protein, CDR3 DNA. The D gene is left open where the match is weak. Clone size appears in some rows only: once, few, many, or a class for an expanded clone.

NA NA TRBJ2-1 TRBV5-1 CASSPGPDFNNEQFF TGCGCCAGCAGCCCTGGACCTGACTTTAACAATGAGCAGTTCTTC
few NA TRBJ2-7 TRBV5-6 CASSQGGGVHYEQYF TGTGCCAGCAGCCAGGGAGGGGGAGTCCATTACGAGCAGTACTTC
many TRBD1 TRBJ2-7 TRBV29-1 CSVEEKGQGSYEQYF TGCAGCGTTGAAGAGAAGGGACAGGGTTCCTACGAGCAGTACTTC
few NA TRBJ2-2 TRBV11-1 CASSLGHVWGRDTGELFF TGTGCCAGCAGCTTAGGACACGTATGGGGGCGCGACACCGGGGAGCTGTTTTTT
NA TRBD1 TRBJ1-1 TRBV7-9 CASSYDRGQSTEAFF TGTGCCAGCAGCTACGACAGGGGGCAGTCGACTGAAGCTTTCTTT
NA NA TRBJ2-7 TRBV20-1 CSAKAPGQRTLAATYEQYF TGCAGTGCTAAGGCGCCGGGACAGAGAACTCTAGCGGCTACCTACGAGCAGTACTTC
few NA TRBJ2-5 TRBV4-1 CASSQDLGRETQYF TGCGCCAGCAGCCAAGATCTGGGAAGAGAGACCCAGTACTTC
many NA TRBJ2-3 TRBV11-2 CASSAAGRTDTQYF TGTGCCAGCAGCGCCGCGGGACGAACAGATACGCAGTATTTT
few TRBD2 TRBJ2-3 TRBV28 CASSLVAGETDTQYF TGTGCCAGCAGTTTAGTGGCGGGGGAGACAGATACGCAGTATTTT
NA NA TRBJ2-1 TRBV5-3 CAMGPALYYNEQFF TGTGCCATGGGCCCCGCCCTCTACTACAATGAGCAGTTCTTC
NA NA TRBJ2-2 TRBV27 CASMIGANTGELFF TGTGCCAGCATGATAGGGGCGAACACCGGGGAGCTGTTTTTT
few TRBD2 TRBJ2-1 TRBV7-9 CASSFAGGRYNEQFF TGTGCCAGCAGCTTTGCGGGAGGACGCTACAATGAGCAGTTCTTC
NA TRBD2 TRBJ2-4 TRBV6-2/TRBV6-3 CASSGTSFFAKNIQYF TGTGCCAGCTCCGGGACTAGTTTTTTTGCCAAAAACATTCAGTACTTC
many NA TRBJ1-1 TRBV20-1 CSSLWNTEAFF TGCAGTTCCCTGTGGAACACTGAAGCTTTCTTT
many TRBD2 TRBJ2-3 TRBV7-2 CASSWGLAGVRNTQYF TGTGCCAGCAGCTGGGGACTAGCGGGAGTTCGAAATACGCAGTATTTT
many NA TRBJ2-2 TRBV6-5 CASSSPSGAGAGELFF TGTGCCAGCAGTTCACCCTCGGGAGCCGGGGCCGGGGAGCTGTTTTTT
many NA TRBJ2-7 TRBV20-1 CSASAGRVEQYF TGCAGTGCTAGTGCGGGACGGGTCGAGCAGTACTTC
many TRBD1 TRBJ2-1 TRBV7-2 CASSLASRTGNEQFF TGTGCCAGCAGCTTAGCCAGCAGGACAGGCAATGAGCAGTTCTTC
many NA TRBJ1-4 TRBV7-8 CASSTPPRGRDEKLFF TGTGCCAGCAGCACACCCCCTAGAGGGAGGGATGAAAAACTGTTTTTT
few TRBD1 TRBJ1-4 TRBV20-1 CSGRTGGEKLFF TGCAGTGGTAGGACAGGGGGTGAAAAACTGTTTTTT
many NA TRBJ1-2 TRBV4-3 CASSQDPGSQAYGYTF TGCGCCAGCAGCCAAGATCCGGGATCTCAGGCCTATGGCTACACCTTC
many TRBD2 TRBJ2-1 TRBV20-1 CSARSSSGRDGVNEQFF TGCAGTGCTAGAAGTTCTAGCGGGAGGGATGGGGTCAATGAGCAGTTCTTC
many TRBD2 TRBJ2-2 TRBV14 CASSQRTSGRPSTGELFF TGTGCCAGCAGCCAACGGACTAGCGGGAGGCCGAGCACCGGGGAGCTGTTTTTT
few NA TRBJ2-7 TRBV24-1 CATSDRDYEQYF TGTGCCACCAGTGATCGGGACTACGAGCAGTACTTC
NA NA TRBJ1-5 TRBV20-1 CSASESSYSNQPQHF TGCAGTGCTAGTGAGAGCTCTTATAGCAATCAGCCCCAGCATTTT